The text below deals with one TCR beta chain. Its antigen remains unknown. The record originates from a study of Graves' ophthalmopathy and Graves' hyperthyroidism. Using RNA transcripts, the TCR beta CDR3 regions were amplified. First-round RT-PCR employed HTBI primers, with a second-round multiplex PCR after it. Using its own MiXCR run on the multiplex PCR reads, TCRdb lists one record per CDR3 protein. Among almost 750,000 distinct CDR3 sequences, 40% were seen once, and the ten largest hold 40% to 55%. Study-wide findings and caveats: Blood contained most expanded thyroid clonotypes exceeding 0.001 frequency.

The germline gives CDR1 SEHNR, CDR2 FQNEAQ (reference sequence). The CDR3 length is 14 residues. Trimming cost V 4 bases and J 6 bases, with 16 bases left between them. The TCR sequence derives from an adult man with Graves' ophthalmopathy. The genes are TRBV7-9 and TRBJ2-7; tentative D call: TRBD2 (7 bases). The sample was peripheral blood. The CDR3 here is CASSSSGGGSEQYF. DNA of the CDR3: TGTGCCAGCAGCTCTAGCGGAGGGGGGTCCGAGCAGTACTTC.